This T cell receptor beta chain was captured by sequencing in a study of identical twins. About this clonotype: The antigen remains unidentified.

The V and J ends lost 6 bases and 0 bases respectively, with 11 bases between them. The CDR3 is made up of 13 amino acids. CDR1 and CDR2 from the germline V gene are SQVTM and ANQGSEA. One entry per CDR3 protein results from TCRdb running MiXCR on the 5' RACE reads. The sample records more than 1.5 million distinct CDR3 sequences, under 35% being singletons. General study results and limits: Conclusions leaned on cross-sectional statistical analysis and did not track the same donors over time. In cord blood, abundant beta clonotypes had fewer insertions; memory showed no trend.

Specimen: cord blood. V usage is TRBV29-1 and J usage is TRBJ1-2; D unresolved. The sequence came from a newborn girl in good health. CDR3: CSVIQGANYGYTF. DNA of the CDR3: TGCAGCGTCATACAAGGAGCTAACTATGGCTACACCTTC.